This is a list of T cell receptor beta chains from one sample in a study of response to subunit inactivated influenza vaccine. MiXCR, applied by TCRdb to the RT-PCR reads, yields one record per CDR3 protein. This sample yields hundreds of thousands of distinct CDR3 sequences, of which roughly 22% are seen a single time; 10% to 13% belongs to the top ten. The starting material was PBMCs from blood, obtained roughly 20 months after vaccination. The source is a man aged 50 to 69 who received an inactivated influenza vaccine. The CDR3 runs from the conserved cysteine through the conserved F or W. The D gene is left open where the match is weak. The size of a clone is reported for some rows only, either as once, few or many, or as a class for expanded clones.

V: TRBV25-1
J: TRBJ1-1
D: TRBD1
length: 17
size: -
CDR3: CASRGDRGRTLNTEAFF
DNA: TGTGCCAGCAGGGGGGACAGGGGGCGTACCTTGAACACTGAAGCTTTCTTT

V: TRBV9
J: TRBJ1-1
D: -
length: 14
size: many
CDR3: CASSSEKGNTEAFF
DNA: TGTGCCAGCAGCTCCGAAAAGGGGAACACTGAAGCTTTCTTT

V: TRBV7-2
J: TRBJ1-6
D: -
length: 13
size: -
CDR3: CASSSGPPAPLHF
DNA: TGTGCCAGCAGCTCGGGACCCCCGGCACCCCTCCACTTT

V: TRBV12-3/TRBV12-4
J: TRBJ2-2
D: -
length: 14
size: -
CDR3: CASSFTGTTGELFF
DNA: TGTGCCAGCAGTTTTACAGGGACCACCGGGGAGCTGTTTTTT

V: TRBV28
J: TRBJ2-1
D: TRBD1
length: 14
size: few
CDR3: CASSQDRVSNEQFF
DNA: TGTGCCAGCAGCCAGGACAGGGTGTCCAATGAGCAGTTCTTC

V: TRBV5-1
J: TRBJ1-1
D: TRBD1
length: 14
size: few
CDR3: CASSLRQGVTEAFF
DNA: TGCGCCAGCAGCTTAAGACAGGGAGTCACTGAAGCTTTCTTT

V: TRBV4-1
J: TRBJ2-3
D: TRBD2
length: 16
size: -
CDR3: CASSQDGLAGGGTQYF
DNA: TGCGCCAGCAGCCAAGATGGATTAGCGGGAGGAGGTACGCAGTATTTT

V: TRBV5-8
J: TRBJ1-1
D: -
length: 14
size: -
CDR3: CASSLESGGTEAFF
DNA: TGTGCCAGCAGCTTGGAATCGGGTGGCACTGAAGCTTTCTTT

V: TRBV20-1
J: TRBJ1-1
D: -
length: 13
size: -
CDR3: CSALGPINTEAFF
DNA: TGCAGTGCTTTAGGACCGATAAACACTGAAGCTTTCTTT

V: TRBV6-6
J: TRBJ1-2
D: -
length: 13
size: few
CDR3: CASSPATPYGYTF
DNA: TGTGCCAGCAGTCCCGCGACACCATATGGCTACACCTTC

V: TRBV9
J: TRBJ2-1
D: TRBD1
length: 15
size: -
CDR3: CASSVAGTAFNEQFF
DNA: TGTGCCAGCAGCGTAGCTGGGACAGCCTTCAATGAGCAGTTCTTC

V: TRBV19
J: TRBJ2-7
D: -
length: 15
size: -
CDR3: CASRKFIQGRHEQYF
DNA: TGTGCCAGTAGGAAGTTTATCCAGGGAAGGCACGAGCAGTACTTC

V: TRBV9
J: TRBJ2-3
D: -
length: 15
size: -
CDR3: CASSVAGASTDTQYF
DNA: TGTGCCAGCAGCGTAGCCGGGGCTAGCACAGATACGCAGTATTTT

V: TRBV18
J: TRBJ1-1
D: TRBD1
length: 17
size: -
CDR3: CASSPQSTGGPNTEAFF
DNA: TGTGCCAGCTCACCTCAATCGACAGGGGGGCCTAACACTGAAGCTTTCTTT

V: TRBV4-1
J: TRBJ2-2
D: -
length: 14
size: -
CDR3: CASSQEIATGELFF
DNA: TGCGCCAGCAGCCAAGAGATAGCTACCGGGGAGCTGTTTTTT

V: TRBV7-9
J: TRBJ2-7
D: -
length: 14
size: -
CDR3: CASGPVDIPYEQYF
DNA: TGTGCCAGCGGTCCAGTGGACATTCCCTACGAGCAGTACTTC

V: TRBV2
J: TRBJ2-1
D: -
length: 16
size: -
CDR3: CASSDPDSWGLNEQFF
DNA: TGTGCCAGCAGTGACCCGGACAGCTGGGGGTTGAATGAGCAGTTCTTC

V: TRBV5-4
J: TRBJ2-3
D: -
length: 14
size: -
CDR3: CASSLAASTDTQYF
DNA: TGTGCCAGCAGCTTGGCGGCTAGCACAGATACGCAGTATTTT

V: TRBV5-1
J: TRBJ1-5
D: -
length: 16
size: -
CDR3: CASSHNRRYSNQPQHF
DNA: TGCGCCAGCAGCCACAACAGGCGCTACAGCAATCAGCCCCAGCATTTT

V: TRBV5-1
J: TRBJ1-6
D: -
length: 14
size: few
CDR3: CASSLEYPNSPLHF
DNA: TGCGCCAGCAGCTTGGAATACCCCAATTCACCCCTCCACTTT

V: TRBV28
J: TRBJ1-2
D: -
length: 14
size: few
CDR3: CASSPLGDDYGYTF
DNA: TGTGCCAGCAGTCCTCTCGGGGACGACTATGGCTACACCTTC

V: TRBV19
J: TRBJ1-1
D: -
length: 13
size: -
CDR3: CASSIGSRTEAFF
DNA: TGTGCCAGTAGTATAGGTTCGAGGACTGAAGCTTTCTTT

V: TRBV6-5
J: TRBJ1-1
D: -
length: 14
size: -
CDR3: CASSYKGGNAEAFF
DNA: TGTGCCAGCAGTTACAAGGGAGGTAACGCTGAAGCTTTCTTT

V: TRBV20-1
J: TRBJ1-5
D: TRBD1
length: 18
size: -
CDR3: CSARDRDRYYYSNQPQHF
DNA: TGCAGTGCTAGAGATAGGGACAGATACTATTATAGCAATCAGCCCCAGCATTTT

V: TRBV29-1
J: TRBJ2-1
D: -
length: 15
size: -
CDR3: CSVERVDWGYNEQFF
DNA: TGCAGCGTTGAACGGGTAGATTGGGGCTACAATGAGCAGTTCTTC

V: TRBV2
J: TRBJ1-5
D: -
length: 14
size: few
CDR3: CATGDQGSDQPQHF
DNA: TGTGCCACGGGTGACCAGGGTTCTGATCAGCCCCAGCATTTT

V: TRBV5-1
J: TRBJ2-2
D: TRBD1
length: 15
size: few
CDR3: CASSRTGVDAGELFF
DNA: TGCGCCAGCAGCCGGACAGGGGTGGACGCCGGGGAGCTGTTTTTT

V: TRBV20-1
J: TRBJ1-2
D: -
length: 15
size: many
CDR3: CSARDSDRLHYGYTF
DNA: TGCAGTGCTAGAGATTCAGACCGTCTTCACTATGGCTACACCTTC

V: TRBV6-2/TRBV6-3
J: TRBJ2-7
D: TRBD2
length: 16
size: few
CDR3: CASSYSSRGGPDEQYF
DNA: TGTGCCAGCAGTTACTCAAGCCGGGGGGGCCCCGACGAGCAGTACTTC

V: TRBV5-1
J: TRBJ2-5
D: -
length: 12
size: few
CDR3: CASSASAETQYF
DNA: TGCGCCAGCAGTGCTAGCGCGGAGACCCAGTACTTC

V: TRBV7-2
J: TRBJ2-5
D: TRBD2
length: 15
size: few
CDR3: CASSPDGTSEQTQYF
DNA: TGTGCCAGCAGTCCAGACGGGACTAGTGAACAGACCCAGTACTTC

V: TRBV18
J: TRBJ1-1
D: -
length: 12
size: many
CDR3: CASVEGGTEAFF
DNA: TGTGCCAGCGTAGAGGGTGGCACTGAAGCTTTCTTT

V: TRBV6-5
J: TRBJ1-4
D: TRBD1
length: 15
size: few
CDR3: CASSSTDRVGEKLFF
DNA: TGTGCCAGCAGTTCCACCGACAGGGTAGGGGAAAAACTGTTTTTT

V: TRBV5-1
J: TRBJ2-3
D: TRBD2
length: 15
size: -
CDR3: CASSDPSGSTDTQYF
DNA: TGCGCCAGCAGTGATCCTAGCGGGAGCACAGATACGCAGTATTTT

V: TRBV5-1
J: TRBJ2-3
D: TRBD2
length: 17
size: -
CDR3: CASSTGGAGGRPDTQYF
DNA: TGCGCCAGCAGCACCGGCGGAGCGGGGGGCCGTCCAGATACGCAGTATTTT

V: TRBV29-1
J: TRBJ1-6
D: -
length: 14
size: many
CDR3: CSVWPPAGNSPLHF
DNA: TGCAGCGTCTGGCCCCCCGCGGGTAATTCACCCCTCCACTTT

V: TRBV30
J: TRBJ1-3
D: -
length: 12
size: -
CDR3: CAWDSSGNTIYF
DNA: TGTGCCTGGGACAGCTCTGGAAACACCATATATTTT

V: TRBV7-9
J: TRBJ1-6
D: -
length: 16
size: few
CDR3: CASSLGRESFVSPLHF
DNA: TGTGCCAGCAGCTTAGGCAGGGAAAGCTTTGTTTCACCCCTCCACTTT

V: TRBV5-1
J: TRBJ1-1
D: TRBD1
length: 15
size: -
CDR3: CASSQGQGMNTEAFF
DNA: TGCGCCAGCAGCCAAGGACAGGGAATGAACACTGAAGCTTTCTTT

V: TRBV20-1
J: TRBJ1-5
D: -
length: 14
size: -
CDR3: CSASSDLHNQPQHF
DNA: TGCAGTGCTAGTTCAGATTTGCACAATCAGCCCCAGCATTTT

V: TRBV20-1
J: TRBJ2-5
D: -
length: 14
size: -
CDR3: CSAPPRPRVETQYF
DNA: TGCAGTGCTCCTCCCCGGCCCAGAGTAGAGACCCAGTACTTC

V: TRBV20-1
J: TRBJ1-5
D: -
length: 15
size: few
CDR3: CSAREGSQYNQPQHF
DNA: TGCAGTGCTAGAGAAGGGTCGCAGTACAATCAGCCCCAGCATTTT

V: TRBV11-2
J: TRBJ2-4
D: -
length: 15
size: many
CDR3: CASSSLRGFKNIQYF
DNA: TGTGCCAGCAGCTCCCTGAGAGGGTTCAAAAACATTCAGTACTTC

V: TRBV6-5
J: TRBJ1-1
D: -
length: 14
size: few
CDR3: CASSFRTENTEAFF
DNA: TGTGCCAGCAGTTTTCGGACCGAGAACACTGAAGCTTTCTTT

V: TRBV12-3/TRBV12-4
J: TRBJ2-7
D: TRBD1
length: 14
size: few
CDR3: CASSLEQGPYEQYF
DNA: TGTGCCAGCAGTTTGGAACAGGGGCCCTACGAGCAGTACTTC

V: TRBV6-2/TRBV6-3
J: TRBJ1-4
D: -
length: 11
size: many
CDR3: CASRIAEKLFF
DNA: TGTGCCAGCAGGATCGCGGAAAAACTGTTTTTT

V: TRBV6-1
J: TRBJ1-3
D: -
length: 14
size: -
CDR3: CASSGPDIGNTIYF
DNA: TGTGCCAGCAGTGGTCCGGACATAGGAAACACCATATATTTT

V: TRBV4-3
J: TRBJ1-6
D: -
length: 15
size: once
CDR3: CASSQDPGSFSPLHF
DNA: TGCGCCAGCAGCCAAGACCCAGGGTCATTTTCACCCCTCCACTTT

V: TRBV25-1
J: TRBJ1-4
D: -
length: 13
size: many
CDR3: CASSESRGAGLFF
DNA: TGTGCCAGCAGTGAATCTCGGGGGGCCGGGCTGTTTTTT

V: TRBV12-3/TRBV12-4
J: TRBJ1-2
D: TRBD1
length: 13
size: few
CDR3: CASRGQLNYGYTF
DNA: TGTGCCAGCAGGGGACAGCTCAACTATGGCTACACCTTC

V: TRBV20-1
J: TRBJ2-1
D: TRBD2
length: 15
size: -
CDR3: CSPHAGLAGYNEQFF
DNA: TGCAGTCCACACGCCGGACTAGCGGGATACAATGAGCAGTTCTTC

V: TRBV4-3
J: TRBJ2-3
D: -
length: 16
size: -
CDR3: CASSPGLGPSTDTQYF
DNA: TGCGCCAGCAGCCCAGGCTTAGGTCCAAGCACAGATACGCAGTATTTT

V: TRBV15
J: TRBJ2-7
D: TRBD2
length: 14
size: -
CDR3: CATSSKTSGYEQYF
DNA: TGTGCCACCAGCAGTAAGACTAGCGGATACGAGCAGTACTTC

V: TRBV7-8
J: TRBJ1-2
D: -
length: 15
size: -
CDR3: CASSLAQGPNYGYTF
DNA: TGTGCCAGCAGCTTAGCGCAGGGTCCTAACTATGGCTACACCTTC

V: TRBV7-2
J: TRBJ1-1
D: -
length: 14
size: -
CDR3: CASSLLPLVPEAFF
DNA: TGTGCCAGCAGCTTATTGCCGTTGGTGCCTGAAGCTTTCTTT

V: TRBV6-1
J: TRBJ2-1
D: -
length: 14
size: -
CDR3: CASSGAGSYNEQFF
DNA: TGTGCCAGCAGTGGGGCAGGGTCCTACAATGAGCAGTTCTTC

V: TRBV6-4
J: TRBJ1-5
D: TRBD1
length: 19
size: -
CDR3: CASSDSTGTGDYSNQPQHF
DNA: TGTGCCAGCAGTGACTCGACCGGGACAGGGGACTATAGCAATCAGCCCCAGCATTTT

V: TRBV27
J: TRBJ2-7
D: -
length: 12
size: many
CDR3: CASTSGSYEQYF
DNA: TGTGCCAGCACCTCGGGTAGCTACGAGCAGTACTTC

V: TRBV7-9
J: TRBJ1-2
D: -
length: 14
size: -
CDR3: CASSPRQGKGGYTF
DNA: TGTGCCAGCAGCCCGAGGCAGGGCAAGGGTGGCTACACCTTC